These 16 T cell receptor beta chains came from one sample sequenced in a study of CDR3 diversity in severe acne. TCRdb itself ran the PCR reads through MiXCR, one entry per CDR3 protein. The sample shows about 84,000 distinct CDR3 sequences, about 54% of them seen only once. What was sequenced was blood. The source is a male donor in good health, without acne.

This chain links TRBV5-1 with TRBJ1-1, with D uncertain. CDR1 SGHRS and CDR2 YFSETQ come from the germline V gene. V was pared by 2 bases and J by 4 bases, with 9 bases between. The CDR3 extends over 13 amino acids. The CDR3, as DNA: TGCGCCAGCAGCTTACAGAGCGGCACTGAAGCTTTCTTT. This translates into CASSLQSGTEAFF.

The J gene is TRBJ2-7, the V gene TRBV10-3; 11 nucleotides line up with TRBD1. Germline V gives CDR1 ENHRY, CDR2 SYGVKD. CDR3 length: 16 residues. Trimming removed 1 base from V and 4 bases from J; junction bases left unmatched: 6. The CDR3: CAISEYTGTGGYEQYF. CDR3 nucleotide sequence: TGTGCCATCAGTGAGTATACCGGGACAGGGGGTTACGAGCAGTACTTC.

The V and J genes are TRBV28 and TRBJ1-6; D is undetermined. CDR3 size: 15 residues. Germline CDR1 MDHEN, CDR2 SYDVKM. Trimming took 9 bases from V and 7 from J, leaving 19 bases between them. CDR3 sequence: CASTKFATVNSPLHF. In nucleotides, the CDR3 is TGTGCCAGTACCAAATTTGCGACGGTCAATTCACCCCTCCACTTT. The whole variable domain, remainder taken from reference TRBV28 and TRBJ1-6, is DVKVTQSSRYLVKRTGEKVFLECVQDMDHENMFWYRQDPGLGLRLIYFSYDVKMKEKGDIPEGYSVSREKKERFSLILESASTNQTSMYLCASTKFATVNSPLHFGNGTRLTVT.

This clonotype appeared once. The chain carries TRBV24-1 and TRBJ1-4; 7 nucleotides match TRBD1. Germline V CDR1 and CDR2: KGHDR, SFDVKD. Trimming at V came to 2 bases and at J to 8 bases, leaving 10 bases not matched to a gene. This CDR3 comprises 16 residues. CDR3 in amino acids: CATSDSAQGTAEKLFF. The CDR3 DNA reads as TGTGCCACCAGTGATTCAGCCCAAGGGACAGCCGAAAAACTGTTTTTT.

This clonotype has at least ten counts. J is TRBJ1-6 and V is TRBV19, with D unresolved. Trimming shortened V by 5 bases and J by 9 bases, and 17 bases separated the two germline ends. CDR3 length equals 15 residues. Looked up from germline, CDR1 is LNHDA and CDR2 is SQIVND (reference sequence). The CDR3 nucleotides are TGTGCCAGTAGTCAAAGAATGGGAGACCGTTCACCCCTCCACTTT. Its translation: CASSQRMGDRSPLHF.

This clonotype was seen ten or more times. The chain recombines TRBV19 with TRBJ1-4; D not resolved. V was trimmed by 5 bases and J by 3 bases, leaving 28 bases between them. The CDR3 loop spans 20 amino acids. Per germline, CDR1 LNHDA and CDR2 SQIVND (reference sequence). This chain's CDR3 is CASSPHDLVDETGANEKLFF. The CDR3 nucleotides are TGTGCCAGTAGTCCCCACGACTTAGTTGACGAAACTGGAGCTAATGAAAAACTGTTTTTT.

The genes are TRBV7-2 and TRBJ1-2, with 7 bases matching TRBD1. V shed 8 bases, J shed 8 bases, and the junction held 11 bases outside the gene matches. The CDR3 has 13 amino acids. Germline CDR1 and CDR2: SGHTA and FQGNSA. This chain's CDR3 is CASSNYRDRGYTF. CDR3 nucleotides: TGTGCCAGCTCGAATTACAGGGACAGAGGCTACACCTTC.

J is TRBJ2-5 and V is TRBV12-3 or TRBV12-4; D is possibly TRBD1 or TRBD2 (5 bases each). Trimming removed 7 bases from V and 2 bases from J, with 20 bases in between. The CDR3 runs 16 residues. This chain's CDR3 is CASTLKGTGPQETQYF. CDR3 DNA sequence: TGTGCCAGCACACTTAAAGGGACCGGCCCACAAGAGACCCAGTACTTC.

This rearrangement joins TRBV6-4 to TRBJ2-5, with 16 bases matching TRBD2. V was pared by 4 bases and J by 4 bases, with 3 bases of the junction left unmatched. CDR3 length: 16 amino acids. Germline V CDR1 and CDR2: MRHNA, SNTAGT. The DNA for the CDR3 is TGTGCCAGCAGTGGCGGGACTAGCGGGGGGGGAGAGACCCAGTACTTC. It is translated as CASSGGTSGGGETQYF.

This clonotype was detected many times. This rearrangement joins TRBV2 to TRBJ1-3, with D unresolved. The CDR3 is 15 residues long. V gave up 8 bases and J gave up 0 bases, with 14 bases separating them. From germline, CDR1 is SNHLY and CDR2 FYNNEI. The CDR3 loop reads CASRYQDFSGNTIYF. CDR3 bases: TGTGCCAGCCGCTACCAGGATTTCTCTGGAAACACCATATATTTT.

The rearrangement links TRBV20-1 to TRBJ2-7, with D perhaps matching TRBD2 (7 bases). Trimming shortened V by 1 base and J by 5 bases, and 18 bases separated the two germline ends. This CDR3 is 15 amino acids long. Looked up from germline, CDR1 is DFQATT and CDR2 is SNEGSKA (reference sequence). The CDR3 bases are TGCAGTGCTAGAGTCCGGGGGCAGGGAGGGCACGAGCAGTACTTC. It translates to CSARVRGQGGHEQYF.

This clonotype has ten or more counts. J is TRBJ1-2 and V is TRBV28; the match to TRBD1 covers 10 bases. V shed 6 bases, J shed 4 bases, and the junction held 17 bases outside the gene matches. From germline, CDR1 is MDHEN and CDR2 SYDVKM. CDR3 size: 18 residues. The CDR3 reads CASSQPTGQGSNGYGYTF. CDR3 bases: TGTGCCAGCAGCCAGCCCACGGGACAGGGGTCTAACGGCTATGGCTACACCTTC.

A word on this clonotype: An end of the junction differs from the germline gene, which may be a read error. The chain couples TRBV7-9 to TRBJ1-5; D is uncertain. From germline, CDR1 is SEHNR and CDR2 FQNEAQ (reference sequence). This CDR3 contains 15 residues. The chain's CDR3 is CASSLDGLGNRPQHF. The CDR3 DNA sequence: TGTGCCAGCAGCTTAGATGGTCTGGGCAATCGGCCCCAGCATTTT.

The chain couples TRBV7-9 to TRBJ2-7; TRBD2 matches 8 bases. V shed 11 bases and J 12 bases; nucleotides not matched to a gene: 12. This CDR3 contains 11 residues. From germline, CDR1 is SEHNR and CDR2 FQNEAQ (reference sequence). The CDR3 DNA reads TGTGCCTGCGAGACTAGCGACTCTCTGTACTTC. It encodes CACETSDSLYF.

V and J are TRBV6-1 and TRBJ1-1; tentative D call: TRBD1 (6 bases). Germline values: CDR1 MNHNS, CDR2 SASEGT. Trimming left V 11 bases short and J 3 bases short, with 22 bases between. The CDR3 contains 15 residues. Here the CDR3 reads CAYGGGGALYTEAFF. As DNA, the CDR3 is TGTGCCTACGGGGGGGGGGGGGCCTTATACACTGAAGCTTTCTTT.

This clonotype was counted a few times. V usage is TRBV9 and J usage is TRBJ2-2; TRBD2 agrees at 7 bases. Germline CDR1 reads SGDLS; CDR2 reads YYNGEE. CDR3 size: 14 residues. V lost 3 bases and J lost 8; bases outside the gene matches: 7. The DNA of the CDR3 is TGTGCCAGCAGCGAGGGGAGGGGCGAAGGGGAGCTGTTTTTT. Translated, it gives CASSEGRGEGELFF.